Listed below are T cell receptor beta chains from one sample, sequenced in a study of shared clonotypes between healthy human individuals. The assay was immunoSEQ multiplex PCR, and TCRdb's table has in-frame clones only and misses some. The data contain hundreds of thousands of clones, 95% to 98% of them singletons. Sequencing input: naive CD8+ T cells sorted from blood. The receptors shown here come from a man aged 25-45 years in good health. Both conserved end residues are part of each CDR3. The D gene is left open where the match is weak. A row's size may be missing; if present it is once, few, many or a size class.

D: TRBD1; J: TRBJ2-7; size: NA; V: TRBV6-5; DNA: TGTGCCAGCAGTTACCCGGACGACAGGGGCTACTACGAGCAGTACTTC; CDR3: CASSYPDDRGYYEQYF
D: NA; J: TRBJ1-1; size: NA; V: TRBV28; DNA: TGTGCCAGCAGTCCGGTGAACACTGAAGCTTTCTTT; CDR3: CASSPVNTEAFF
D: NA; J: TRBJ2-7; size: NA; V: TRBV5-8; DNA: TGTGCCAGCAGCCTGGGGGACGGAAACTCCTACGAGCAGTACTTC; CDR3: CASSLGDGNSYEQYF
D: NA; J: TRBJ2-3; size: NA; V: TRBV9; DNA: TGTGCCAGCACGGACTTTAGCACAGATACGCAGTATTTT; CDR3: CASTDFSTDTQYF
D: TRBD1; J: TRBJ2-7; size: NA; V: TRBV4-1; DNA: TGCGCCAGCAGCCTGGGACAGGCCGTGGGAGAGCAGTACTTC; CDR3: CASSLGQAVGEQYF
D: TRBD2; J: TRBJ2-1; size: NA; V: TRBV11-2; DNA: TGTGCCAGCAGCCGCAGACTAGCGGGAGACAATGAGCAGTTCTTC; CDR3: CASSRRLAGDNEQFF
D: NA; J: TRBJ2-2; size: NA; V: TRBV11-2; DNA: TGTGCCAGCAGCTTAGATTTTTGGGCGGGAATGGATGGCACCGGGGAGCTGTTTTTT; CDR3: CASSLDFWAGMDGTGELFF
D: NA; J: TRBJ2-7; size: NA; V: TRBV7-9; DNA: TGTGCCAGCAGCTTAGTGGGACTAGGGGGACAGGCCTACGAGCAGTACTTC; CDR3: CASSLVGLGGQAYEQYF
D: NA; J: TRBJ2-7; size: NA; V: TRBV6-5; DNA: TGTGCCAGCAGTTACAACAGAGGGTACGAGCAGTACTTC; CDR3: CASSYNRGYEQYF
D: NA; J: TRBJ2-1; size: NA; V: TRBV7-9; DNA: TGTGCCAGCAGCTCGCCTAACGGCAATGAGCAGTTCTTC; CDR3: CASSSPNGNEQFF
D: TRBD1; J: TRBJ2-2; size: NA; V: TRBV18; DNA: TGTGCCAGCTCACGGACAGGGAACACCGGGGAGCTGTTTTTT; CDR3: CASSRTGNTGELFF
D: NA; J: TRBJ2-1; size: NA; V: TRBV16; DNA: TGTGCCAGCAGCCAACGGGAAGAGCAGTTCTTC; CDR3: CASSQREEQFF
D: NA; J: TRBJ2-7; size: NA; V: TRBV6-1; DNA: TGTGCCAGCAGTGAAAGTCAACGACAGGACTACGAGCAGTACTTC; CDR3: CASSESQRQDYEQYF
D: TRBD1; J: TRBJ2-1; size: NA; V: TRBV7-6; DNA: TGTGCCAGCAGCTTGACAGGGGGGCTATACAATGAGCAGTTCTTC; CDR3: CASSLTGGLYNEQFF
D: NA; J: TRBJ2-7; size: once; V: TRBV29-1; DNA: TGCAGCGTTGTGGAGGCCGTGACCTACGAGCAGTACTTC; CDR3: CSVVEAVTYEQYF
D: TRBD1; J: TRBJ1-5; size: NA; V: TRBV4-2; DNA: TGTGCCAGCAGCCAGGAAACAGGGGGGAATCAGCCCCAGCATTTT; CDR3: CASSQETGGNQPQHF
D: NA; J: TRBJ2-7; size: NA; V: TRBV5-1; DNA: TGCGCCAGCAGCTTGGTAATTAGCGGAGGCTCCTACGAGCAGTACTTC; CDR3: CASSLVISGGSYEQYF
D: NA; J: TRBJ1-1; size: NA; V: TRBV9; DNA: TGTGCCAGCAGCGTAGATGTGAACACTGAAGCTTTCTTT; CDR3: CASSVDVNTEAFF
D: TRBD2; J: TRBJ2-3; size: NA; V: TRBV29-1; DNA: TGCAGCGTAAACGGACTAGCGGGAGAAAATTCGGATACGCAGTATTTT; CDR3: CSVNGLAGENSDTQYF
D: NA; J: TRBJ1-5; size: NA; V: TRBV2; DNA: TGTGCCAGCAGTATAGGGACAAGGCCAAATCAGCCCCAGCATTTT; CDR3: CASSIGTRPNQPQHF
D: NA; J: TRBJ2-7; size: once; V: TRBV27; DNA: TGTGCCAGCAGTTTGGGGCCAGGCTCCTACGAGCAGTACTTC; CDR3: CASSLGPGSYEQYF
D: NA; J: TRBJ1-1; size: once; V: TRBV27; DNA: TGTGCCAGCAGTTATTCCCAGGGGCGGCTTGAAGCTTTCTTT; CDR3: CASSYSQGRLEAFF
D: TRBD2; J: TRBJ2-1; size: NA; V: TRBV9; DNA: TGTGCCAGCAGCGTTCTGCGGGAGCGGAGCTCCTACAATGAGCAGTTCTTC; CDR3: CASSVLRERSSYNEQFF
D: NA; J: TRBJ1-5; size: NA; V: TRBV9; DNA: TGTGCCAGCAGCGCGCTCCCAGGGAACCAGCCCCAGCATTTT; CDR3: CASSALPGNQPQHF
D: NA; J: TRBJ2-1; size: NA; V: TRBV6-1; DNA: TGTGCCAGCAGTGAATGGGGATCCTACAATGAGCAGTTCTTC; CDR3: CASSEWGSYNEQFF
D: NA; J: TRBJ2-1; size: once; V: TRBV27; DNA: TGTGCCAGCAGTTTAATAGGGAGCTCCTACAATGAGCAGTTCTTC; CDR3: CASSLIGSSYNEQFF
D: NA; J: TRBJ2-1; size: NA; V: TRBV2; DNA: TGTGCCAGCTGGCCCGGACCTACCAATGAGCAGTTCTTC; CDR3: CASWPGPTNEQFF
D: NA; J: TRBJ2-7; size: NA; V: TRBV7-9; DNA: TGTGCCAGCAGCTTAAGGGAGGACCCCTACGAGCAGTACTTC; CDR3: CASSLREDPYEQYF
D: NA; J: TRBJ2-1; size: NA; V: TRBV6-6; DNA: TGTGCCAGCAGTCCCTTTCTTGGTGAGCAGTTCTTC; CDR3: CASSPFLGEQFF
D: NA; J: TRBJ2-7; size: NA; V: TRBV6-1; DNA: TGTGCCAGCAGTGAACGGGCCCCCACTTTCTACGAGCAGTACTTC; CDR3: CASSERAPTFYEQYF
D: NA; J: TRBJ1-2; size: NA; V: TRBV6-5; DNA: TGTGCCAGCAGTTACTTGGGCTATGGCTACACCTTC; CDR3: CASSYLGYGYTF
D: NA; J: TRBJ2-7; size: NA; V: TRBV10-3; DNA: TGTGCCATCAGTGAGTCGGGGGGAGAGGCCTACGAGCAGTACTTC; CDR3: CAISESGGEAYEQYF
D: NA; J: TRBJ2-7; size: NA; V: TRBV7-2; DNA: TGTGCCAGCAGCCAGACCAGGGTTCTATTCTACGAGCAGTACTTC; CDR3: CASSQTRVLFYEQYF
D: NA; J: TRBJ2-1; size: NA; V: TRBV9; DNA: TGTGCCAGCAGTCGAACCGGGACTTTGTACAATGAGCAGTTCTTC; CDR3: CASSRTGTLYNEQFF
D: NA; J: TRBJ2-3; size: NA; V: TRBV5-1; DNA: TGCGCCAGCAGCACGGAGGGAGGCACAGATACGCAGTATTTT; CDR3: CASSTEGGTDTQYF
D: NA; J: TRBJ2-1; size: NA; V: TRBV7-6; DNA: TGTGCCAGCAGCCCCGGAGGGCCTAATGAGCAGTTCTTC; CDR3: CASSPGGPNEQFF
D: NA; J: TRBJ1-3; size: NA; V: TRBV4-1; DNA: TGCGCCAGCAGCCAATCCAGGGACTCTGGAAACACCATATATTTT; CDR3: CASSQSRDSGNTIYF
D: TRBD1; J: TRBJ2-5; size: NA; V: TRBV5-1; DNA: TGCGCCAGCAGCGCGACAGGGGGCGCGCAGACCCAGTACTTC; CDR3: CASSATGGAQTQYF
D: TRBD2; J: TRBJ2-7; size: NA; V: TRBV4-3; DNA: TGCGCCAGCAGCCAAGGCTTCTCGACTAGCGGGAGCTCCTACGAGCAGTACTTC; CDR3: CASSQGFSTSGSSYEQYF
D: NA; J: TRBJ2-7; size: NA; V: TRBV7-9; DNA: TGTGCCAGCAGCCCTACTAGGGACGAGCAGTACTTC; CDR3: CASSPTRDEQYF
D: NA; J: TRBJ1-3; size: NA; V: TRBV7-2; DNA: TGTGCCAGCAGCATACACCCCCCGGACAGCTCTGGAAACACCATATATTTT; CDR3: CASSIHPPDSSGNTIYF
D: TRBD1; J: TRBJ2-4; size: NA; V: TRBV2; DNA: TGTGCCCGTCCGGGACAGAGTTCGGGAAACATTCAGTACTTC; CDR3: CARPGQSSGNIQYF
D: TRBD1; J: TRBJ1-1; size: once; V: TRBV7-9; DNA: TGTGCCAGCAGCTTAGGGACAGGGTACACTGAAGCTTTCTTT; CDR3: CASSLGTGYTEAFF
D: NA; J: TRBJ2-7; size: NA; V: TRBV6-1; DNA: TGTGCCAGCCTACAAACGTACTTTGGGGAGCAGTACTTC; CDR3: CASLQTYFGEQYF
D: NA; J: TRBJ2-7; size: NA; V: TRBV28; DNA: TGTGCCAGCAGTTTTAGCGGCGGCGGCTACGAGCAGTACTTC; CDR3: CASSFSGGGYEQYF
D: NA; J: TRBJ1-1; size: NA; V: TRBV18; DNA: TGTGCCAGCTCACCACCAGGTTTTACTGAAGCTTTCTTT; CDR3: CASSPPGFTEAFF
D: NA; J: TRBJ1-5; size: NA; V: TRBV30; DNA: TGTGCCTGTACCGGGACCGGCAATCAGCCCCAGCATTTT; CDR3: CACTGTGNQPQHF